The sequence of this T cell receptor (beta chain) was determined in a study of cytomegalovirus exposure and HLA in healthy donors. Whole-study results and caveats: Later work found most CMV-associated TCR beta chains apparently HLA-restricted.

The PCR made use of 60 Vbeta and 13 Jbeta primers. The data were produced by immunoSEQ multiplex PCR, yet TCRdb's version contains in-frame clones alone and is incomplete. Here the sample spans more than 150,000 clones, around 84% being singletons. This clone showed up just once. Its antigen is currently unknown. Germline V CDR1 and CDR2: MNHNS, SASEGT. Trimming removed 1 base at V and 3 bases at J, with 10 bases between. The CDR3 is 15 residues long. This chain joins TRBV6-1 and TRBJ1-5; D is unclear. This TCR derives from a girl aged 2 to 10 in good health and CMV-seropositive. The sequenced material came from PBMCs. The CDR3 sequence is CASSEGGQLNQPQHF. As DNA, the CDR3 is TGTGCCAGCAGTGAAGGAGGGCAGCTCAATCAGCCCCAGCATTTT.